These 13 T cell receptor beta chains came from one sample sequenced in a study of CXCR3-negative and CXCR3-positive naive CD8 T cells. Preparation of TRB cDNA libraries relied on 5' RACE carrying UMI labels. TCRdb reprocessed the 5' RACE reads, with one entry per CDR3 protein and no DNA. In total, the table holds about 130,000 distinct CDR3 sequences. Sequences were obtained from naive CXCR3- CD8+ T cells from blood. Stated subset: CD45RO-CCR7+CD27+CD95- naive CD8+ T cells lacking CXCR3 (TNR3-). Source of these receptors: a human donor in good health. Some clones in this sample may be carry-over from other donors' samples.

The chain couples TRBV29-1 to TRBJ2-7; with no DNA, the TCRdb D assignment of TRBD1 cannot be verified. The CDR3 is 13 residues long. Germline loops: CDR1 SQVTM, CDR2 ANQGSEA. The CDR3 sequence: CSVVGTGGDEQYF.

V usage is TRBV7-9 and J usage is TRBJ1-1; TCRdb gives TRBD1 as the D gene, but with no DNA this cannot be confirmed. The germline V gene encodes CDR1 SEHNR and CDR2 FQNEAQ (reference sequence). CDR3 length equals 13 residues. The CDR3 loop reads CASSLRQGAEAFF. Variable domain in full (rest from reference TRBV7-9 and TRBJ1-1): DTGVSQNPRHKITKRGQNVTFRCDPISEHNRLYWYRQTLGQGPEFLTYFQNEAQLEKSRLLSDRFSAERPKGSFSTLEIQRTEQGDSAMYLCASSLRQGAEAFFGQGTRLTVV.

The chain joins TRBV4-1 to TRBJ1-1; TCRdb's D call of TRBD1 is untestable without DNA. This CDR3 has 14 amino acids. Germline-derived CDR1 and CDR2 are MGHRA and YSYEKL. This CDR3 reads CASSHGTLNTEAFF.

V and J are TRBV20-1 and TRBJ1-4. The CDR3 runs to 14 residues. CDR1 DFQATT and CDR2 SNEGSKA come from the germline V gene (reference sequence). The CDR3 protein is CSARDGTTNEKLFF.

The chain carries TRBV29-1 and TRBJ2-1; as DNA is missing, the TRBD2 call by TCRdb cannot be tested. Germline V gene sequence: CDR1 SQVTM, CDR2 ANQGSEA. CDR3 length equals 16 residues. The CDR3 sequence is CSVLGLGRGTYNEQFF.

The chain links TRBV7-9 to TRBJ2-5; the TCRdb D gene call, TRBD2, has no DNA to confirm it. Germline values: CDR1 SEHNR, CDR2 FQNEAQ (reference sequence). The CDR3 is 14 amino acids. The CDR3 protein is CASSLNLGSETQYF.

The chain is built from TRBV29-1 and TRBJ2-2; TCRdb picks TRBD1, but there is no DNA to check that call. This CDR3 is built from 14 residues. The germline gives CDR1 SQVTM, CDR2 ANQGSEA. CDR3 amino acids: CSVAEGLGTGELFF.

The chain links TRBV6-5 to TRBJ2-5. This CDR3 region has 13 residues. The germline V gene has CDR1 MNHEY and CDR2 SVGAGI. The chain's CDR3 is CASKGGRKETQYF.

The chain uses TRBV7-9 and TRBJ2-5; as DNA is missing, the TRBD1 call by TCRdb cannot be tested. CDR3 size: 18 residues. The germline V gene encodes CDR1 SEHNR and CDR2 FQNEAQ (reference sequence). The CDR3 sequence: CASSPRKIGQRREETQYF.

The chain carries TRBV14 and TRBJ2-1; the TCRdb call, TRBD1, lacks DNA for checking. CDR1 and CDR2 from the germline V gene are SGHDN and FVKESK. The CDR3 consists of 12 residues. CDR3 amino acids: CAPGKYYNEQFF. The entire variable domain, with the rest obtained from reference TRBV14 and TRBJ2-1, is as follows: EAGVTQFPSHSVIEKGQTVTLRCDPISGHDNLYWYRRVMGKEIKFLLHFVKESKQDESGMPNNRFLAERTGGTYSTLKVQPAELEDSGVYFCAPGKYYNEQFFGPGTRLTVL.

The chain is built from TRBV28 and TRBJ2-3. The CDR3 totals 17 residues. Germline V gives CDR1 MDHEN, CDR2 SYDVKM. The CDR3 sequence: CASSLGIVSPLTDTQYF.

The chain joins TRBV19 to TRBJ2-5; as DNA is missing, the TRBD1 call by TCRdb cannot be tested. In germline, CDR1 is LNHDA, CDR2 SQIVND (reference sequence). The CDR3 consists of 15 residues. The CDR3 loop is CASSIIGAEQETQYF.

The chain carries TRBV7-9 and TRBJ1-1. The CDR3 totals 17 residues. Germline CDR1 reads SEHNR; CDR2 reads FQNEAQ (reference sequence). The CDR3 spells CASSSFIARERNTEAFF.